Below are 26 T cell receptor beta chains sequenced from a single sample in a study of T cell responses to AZD1222 COVID-19 vaccine. Data came from immunoSEQ multiplex PCR; TCRdb stores just in-frame clones and leaves some out. The profile covers over 110,000 clones, with about nine tenths appearing a single time and approximately 1.6% taken by the ten largest. The sequenced sample was peripheral blood, obtained 28 days after the second AZD1222 dose. The receptors originated from an adult who received the AZD1222 COVID-19 vaccine.

The rearrangement joins TRBV10-3 to TRBJ1-2; D unclear. CDR1 is ENHRY, CDR2 SYGVKD, per germline. The V end was cut by 4 bases, the J end by 3 bases, with 15 bases between. The CDR3 is made up of 15 amino acids. CDR3 amino acids: CAISAGLGSYYGYTF. The CDR3 DNA reads TGTGCCATCAGTGCAGGTCTGGGTAGCTACTATGGCTACACCTTC.

This chain joins TRBV19 and TRBJ1-5, with D tentatively TRBD1 (5 bases). V dropped 7 bases and J dropped 1 base, with 14 bases sitting between them. The germline V gene has CDR1 LNHDA and CDR2 SQIVND (reference sequence). This CDR3 comprises 15 residues. CDR3 nucleotide sequence: TGTGCCAGTACCCCAGGCAGGGCGAGCAATCAGCCCCAGCATTTT. Translation gives CASTPGRASNQPQHF. Combining the CDR3 with reference TRBV19 and TRBJ1-5 gives the whole variable domain DGGITQSPKYLFRKEGQNVTLSCEQNLNHDAMYWYRQDPGQGLRLIYYSQIVNDFQKGDIAEGYSVSREKKESFPLTVTSAQKNPTAFYLCASTPGRASNQPQHFGDGTRLSIL.

This chain connects TRBV28 to TRBJ1-2; 8 bases are a match to TRBD1. V shed 3 bases, J shed 0 bases, and the junction held 15 bases outside the gene matches. Germline CDR1 is MDHEN and CDR2 is SYDVKM. This CDR3 is 19 amino acids long. For the CDR3, the DNA is TGTGCCAGCAGTTTTCTCAGGGGGCGCATTATCAACTCTAACTATGGCTACACCTTC. Protein sequence: CASSFLRGRIINSNYGYTF.

J is TRBJ1-2 and V is TRBV28, with TRBD1 matching over 7 bases. Trimming cost V 6 bases and J 1 base; bases outside gene matches: 5. The CDR3 covers 14 residues. The germline CDR1 and CDR2 sequences are MDHEN and SYDVKM. The CDR3 DNA reads TGTGCCAGCAGACCCGGACAGGTTAACTATGGCTACACCTTC. Translation: CASRPGQVNYGYTF.

The J gene is TRBJ2-7, the V gene TRBV5-1, with 8 bases matching TRBD1. The V gene end was trimmed by 2 bases and the J gene end by 4 bases; junction bases not matched to a gene: 14. Germline CDR1 reads SGHRS; CDR2 reads YFSETQ. The CDR3 runs to 17 residues. In nucleotides, the CDR3 is TGCGCCAGCAGCTTCCAAACAGGGGGGAAGCGGAAGTACGAGCAGTACTTC. This gives the protein CASSFQTGGKRKYEQYF.

This sequence joins TRBV10-2 and TRBJ2-2; maybe TRBD2 (6 bases). The CDR3 extends over 14 amino acids. Trimming pared 4 bases from V and 3 bases from J, leaving 9 bases between. From germline, CDR1 is WSHSY and CDR2 SAAADI. The CDR3 DNA follows: TGCGCCAGCAGTGCGGTAGCGGACACCGGGGAGCTGTTTTTT. The encoded protein is CASSAVADTGELFF.

The chain is built from TRBV2 and TRBJ1-6; D might be TRBD1 (6 bases). This CDR3 has 19 residues. Trimming took 6 bases from V and 7 from J, leaving 28 bases between them. Germline V gene data show CDR1 as SNHLY and CDR2 as FYNNEI. The CDR3 spells CASSSLLPDSLTTNSPLHF. The DNA for the CDR3 is TGTGCCAGCAGCTCACTGCTCCCGGACAGTCTTACTACCAATTCACCCCTCCACTTT. The variable domain in full, with the rest retrieved from reference TRBV2 and TRBJ1-6, is EPEVTQTPSHQVTQMGQEVILRCVPISNHLYFYWYRQILGQKVEFLVSFYNNEISEKSEIFDDQFSVERPDGSNFTLKIRSTKLEDSAMYFCASSSLLPDSLTTNSPLHFGNGTRLTVT.

The rearrangement joins TRBV19 to TRBJ1-5; D is undetermined. This CDR3 has 15 amino acids. Trimming cost V 6 bases and J 3 bases, with 15 bases left between them. Germline V gene lookup returns CDR1 LNHDA and CDR2 SQIVND (reference sequence). The CDR3 coding sequence is TGTGCCAGTAGGGCCATCGGGGAGACCAATCAGCCCCAGCATTTT. It specifies CASRAIGETNQPQHF.

V and J are TRBV5-5 and TRBJ2-3; D unclear. The CDR3 has 16 amino acids. Germline V lookup: CDR1 SGHKS, CDR2 YYEKEE (reference sequence). Trimming cost V 1 base and J 0 bases, with 12 bases left between them. CDR3 sequence reads: CASSLRYLTSTDTQYF. CDR3 nucleotide sequence: TGTGCCAGCAGCTTGAGGTACCTAACTAGCACAGATACGCAGTATTTT.

This clone has a handful of counts. The J gene is TRBJ1-3, the V gene TRBV6-5, with D tentatively TRBD1 (5 bases). Germline V gene lookup returns CDR1 MNHEY and CDR2 SVGAGI. This CDR3 spans 13 amino acids. The V end was cut by 9 bases, the J end by 3 bases, with 12 bases between. The CDR3 here is CASQGNGGNTIYF. The CDR3 bases are TGTGCCAGTCAGGGTAATGGTGGAAACACCATATATTTT.

The rearrangement joins TRBV24-1 to TRBJ2-2; the D gene is possibly TRBD1 (5 bases). The germline V and J ends were trimmed by 8 bases and 6 bases, with 21 bases remaining between them. The CDR3 contains 16 residues. The germline V gene encodes CDR1 KGHDR and CDR2 SFDVKD. The CDR3 is CATIGTTGPMAGELFF. The CDR3 nucleotides are TGTGCCACCATTGGCACAACAGGTCCGATGGCCGGGGAGCTGTTTTTT.

V is TRBV4-3 and J is TRBJ2-3, with 8 bases that match TRBD2. CDR1 and CDR2 from the germline V gene are LGHNA and YSLEER. Trimming removed 3 bases from V and 0 bases from J; junction bases left unmatched: 5. The CDR3 is 16 amino acids. The DNA for the CDR3 is TGCGCCAGCAGCCAGGTTAGCGGGATTAGCACAGATACGCAGTATTTT. It encodes CASSQVSGISTDTQYF.

The chain is built from TRBV18 and TRBJ1-1; TRBD1 matches 7 bases. CDR1 is KGHSH, CDR2 LQKENI, per germline. V shed 7 bases, J shed 1 base, and the junction held 15 bases outside the gene matches. This CDR3 contains 17 residues. CDR3 loop: CASLLAAGGAGNTEAFF. CDR3 bases: TGTGCCAGCTTATTAGCCGCAGGGGGGGCTGGGAACACTGAAGCTTTCTTT.

The rearrangement joins TRBV6-5 to TRBJ1-1; D unclear. Germline V gene sequence: CDR1 MNHEY, CDR2 SVGAGI. The ends were cut back, 7 bases at V and 5 bases at J, with 17 bases in the middle. The CDR3 covers 14 residues. The CDR3 loop reads CASTPVRSGTEAFF. The CDR3, as DNA: TGTGCCAGCACCCCGGTTAGGTCGGGTACTGAAGCTTTCTTT.

V usage is TRBV6-5 and J usage is TRBJ1-1; possibly TRBD1 for D (5 bases). CDR1 is MNHEY and CDR2 is SVGAGI in the germline V gene. The CDR3 length is 13 residues. The V gene lost 6 bases and the J gene lost 4 bases, with 12 bases spanning the gap. The CDR3 nucleotides read TGTGCCAGCAGGAAAACAGGAGGCACTGAAGCTTTCTTT. It yields the protein CASRKTGGTEAFF.

This clone was observed a few times. The gene calls are TRBV9 and TRBJ2-7; tentative D call: TRBD1 (5 bases). Trimming stripped 4 bases from V and 3 bases from J, with 14 bases between. The CDR3 runs to 14 residues. Germline V gives CDR1 SGDLS, CDR2 YYNGEE. For the CDR3, the DNA is TGTGCCAGCAGCCCCCCCGACAGAATCTACGAGCAGTACTTC. Amino acids: CASSPPDRIYEQYF. Supplemented by reference TRBV9 and TRBJ2-7, the full variable domain reads DSGVTQTPKHLITATGQRVTLRCSPRSGDLSVYWYQQSLDQGLQFLIQYYNGEERAKGNILERFSAQQFPDLHSELNLSSLELGDSALYFCASSPPDRIYEQYFGPGTRLTVT.

The CDR3 bases are TGTGCCTGGAACCCACGGGACAGCTCCTATAATTCACCCCTCCACTTT. It codes for CAWNPRDSSYNSPLHF. The rearrangement joins TRBV30 to TRBJ1-6, with TRBD1 matching 7 bases. This CDR3 contains 16 residues. The V and J ends lost 4 bases and 0 bases, in that order; junction bases with no gene match: 6. The germline gives CDR1 GTSNPN, CDR2 SVGIG (reference sequence).

V is TRBV28 and J is TRBJ1-1; the D is unclear. Germline CDR1 and CDR2: MDHEN and SYDVKM. This CDR3 has 14 amino acids. V lost 2 bases to trimming and J lost 5 bases, with 12 bases between them. The CDR3 spells CASSLPQGWTEAFF. CDR3 DNA: TGTGCCAGCAGTTTACCCCAAGGGTGGACTGAAGCTTTCTTT. The full variable domain, its missing parts supplied by reference TRBV28 and TRBJ1-1, is DVKVTQSSRYLVKRTGEKVFLECVQDMDHENMFWYRQDPGLGLRLIYFSYDVKMKEKGDIPEGYSVSREKKERFSLILESASTNQTSMYLCASSLPQGWTEAFFGQGTRLTVV.

The chain carries TRBV2 and TRBJ1-5; D is ambiguous. V lost 7 bases and J 3 bases, leaving 10 bases between the germline ends. This CDR3 comprises 13 residues. Germline CDR1 and CDR2: SNHLY and FYNNEI. The CDR3 loop is CASIQTDNQPQHF. DNA for the CDR3: TGTGCCAGCATTCAGACGGACAATCAGCCCCAGCATTTT.

This clone was seen a single time. The rearrangement links TRBV7-9 to TRBJ1-5; D is ambiguous. From germline, CDR1 is SEHNR and CDR2 FQNEAQ (reference sequence). This CDR3 is 16 amino acids long. Between the trimmed V and J ends, which lost 5 bases and 1 base, there was a span of 15 bases. DNA of the CDR3: TGTGCCAGCAGCCCACTCGTCTTGGGAAGCAATCAGCCCCAGCATTTT. Its protein is CASSPLVLGSNQPQHF. The full variable domain, rest sourced from reference TRBV7-9 and TRBJ1-5, is DTGVSQNPRHKITKRGQNVTFRCDPISEHNRLYWYRQTLGQGPEFLTYFQNEAQLEKSRLLSDRFSAERPKGSFSTLEIQRTEQGDSAMYLCASSPLVLGSNQPQHFGDGTRLSIL.

J is TRBJ2-2 and V is TRBV2; perhaps TRBD1 as D (5 bases). V gave up 6 bases and J gave up 1 base, with 12 bases separating them. This CDR3 has 15 residues. The germline gives CDR1 SNHLY, CDR2 FYNNEI. CDR3 nucleotide sequence: TGTGCCAGCAGGAAGGGGATGGTGAACACCGGGGAGCTGTTTTTT. It translates to CASRKGMVNTGELFF.

CDR3 residues: CSVDGGSYGYTF. The CDR3 DNA is TGCAGCGTTGATGGTGGGTCTTACGGCTACACCTTC. This chain uses TRBV29-1 with TRBJ1-2; unclear D gene. CDR1 is SQVTM, CDR2 ANQGSEA, per germline. The ends were cut back, 3 bases at V and 8 bases at J, with 13 bases in the middle. The CDR3 has 12 residues. Supplemented by reference TRBV29-1 and TRBJ1-2, the full variable domain reads SAVISQKPSRDICQRGTSLTIQCQVDSQVTMMFWYRQQPGQSLTLIATANQGSEATYESGFVIDKFPISRPNLTFSTLTVSNMSPEDSSIYLCSVDGGSYGYTFGSGTRLTVV.

The chain links TRBV7-8 to TRBJ1-5, with TRBD1 identical over 11 bases. The CDR3 is 15 residues long. V was clipped by 5 bases and J by 6 bases; unmatched bases: 6. CDR1 and CDR2 from the germline V gene are SGHVS and FQNEAQ. The CDR3 region is CASSPGQGDGQPQHF. CDR3 in DNA: TGTGCCAGCAGCCCGGGACAGGGGGATGGTCAGCCCCAGCATTTT.

The J gene is TRBJ1-5, the V gene TRBV2; no firm D call. This CDR3 spans 13 amino acids. The V gene lost 8 bases and the J gene lost 0 bases, with 8 bases spanning the gap. The V gene's germline CDR1 is SNHLY and CDR2 FYNNEI. CDR3 loop: CASAGSSNQPQHF. As DNA, the CDR3 is TGTGCCAGCGCGGGGAGTAGCAATCAGCCCCAGCATTTT.

The chain is built from TRBV27 and TRBJ1-2, with TRBD1 matching 9 bases. Germline V lookup: CDR1 MNHEY, CDR2 SMNVEV (reference sequence). The CDR3 consists of 14 residues. V shed 6 bases, J shed 4 bases, and the junction held 6 bases outside the gene matches. The CDR3 DNA reads as TGTGCCAGCAGGAGGACAGGGGACGTCTATGGCTACACCTTC. Protein sequence: CASRRTGDVYGYTF.

CDR3 sequence: CASSAVSSWELFF. Written as DNA, the CDR3 is TGTGCCAGCAGCGCCGTTAGTAGCTGGGAGCTGTTTTTT. The chain combines TRBV6-5 with TRBJ2-2; D remains unclear. The ends were cut back, 6 bases at V and 9 bases at J, with 14 bases in the middle. CDR1 and CDR2 from the germline V gene are MNHEY and SVGAGI. The CDR3 length is 13 residues.